These T cell receptor beta chains were read from a single sample in a study of CD8+ T cells in alopecia areata. Measured with immunoSEQ multiplex PCR; TCRdb has only the in-frame clones, and not every one. Of more than 150,000 clones in the sample, roughly 53% were seen once. Source: CD8+ T cells sorted from blood, taken at week 24, from a patient treated with tofacitinib. The receptors come from a human donor with alopecia areata. Each CDR3 is given with its conserved first and last residue. Clone sizes are given selectively: once, few, many, or a class where the clone is expanded.

J gene	clone size	V gene	CDR3 protein
TRBJ2-7	NA	TRBV6-1	CASGYEFF
TRBJ1-1	NA	TRBV30	CAWSLNTEAFF
TRBJ1-5	NA	TRBV29-1	CSVEDPGGMNQPQHF
TRBJ2-1	few	TRBV10-2	CASSERTSGPSYNEQFF
TRBJ1-2	NA	TRBV5-6	CASSFGAYYGYTF
TRBJ2-5	few	TRBV10-3	CAISGRGLEETQYF
TRBJ2-1	NA	TRBV7-9	CASSLGGSYNEQFF
TRBJ2-1	few	TRBV7-9	CASSLVYNEQFF
TRBJ2-7	NA	TRBV6-5	CASSLSLSGQGYEQYF
TRBJ1-2	NA	TRBV6-5	CASSLTRNYGYTF
TRBJ1-1	NA	TRBV7-9	CASSLAIGLGPNTEAFF
TRBJ2-3	NA	TRBV4-1	CASSRGLAVTDTQYF
TRBJ1-1	NA	TRBV28	CASSLSGGDEEAFF
TRBJ1-4	NA	TRBV5-7	CASSSGPGRNEKLFF
TRBJ2-3	NA	TRBV29-1	CSVLLDTQYF
TRBJ2-5	few	TRBV4-2	CASSQDPSPGETQYF
TRBJ1-3	NA	TRBV5-1	CASSLEPTDTPYF